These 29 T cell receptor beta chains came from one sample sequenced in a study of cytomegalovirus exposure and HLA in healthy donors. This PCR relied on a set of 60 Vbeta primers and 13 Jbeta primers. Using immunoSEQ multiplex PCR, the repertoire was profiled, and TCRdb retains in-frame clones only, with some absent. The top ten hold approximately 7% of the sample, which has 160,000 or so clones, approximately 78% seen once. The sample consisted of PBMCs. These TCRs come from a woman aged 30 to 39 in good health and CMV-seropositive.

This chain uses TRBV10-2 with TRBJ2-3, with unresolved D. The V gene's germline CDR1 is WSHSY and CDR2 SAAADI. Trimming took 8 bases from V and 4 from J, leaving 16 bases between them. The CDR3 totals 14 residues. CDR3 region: CASPHSRFADTQYF. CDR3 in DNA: TGCGCCAGCCCGCACTCACGCTTCGCAGATACGCAGTATTTT.

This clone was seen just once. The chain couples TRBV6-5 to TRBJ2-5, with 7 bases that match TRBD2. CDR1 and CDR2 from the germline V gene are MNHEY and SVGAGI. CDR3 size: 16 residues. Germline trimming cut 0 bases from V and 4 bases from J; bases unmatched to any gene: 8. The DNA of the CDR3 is TGTGCCAGCAGTTACTCGATTAACAGCGGGGCAGAGACCCAGTACTTC. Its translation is CASSYSINSGAETQYF.

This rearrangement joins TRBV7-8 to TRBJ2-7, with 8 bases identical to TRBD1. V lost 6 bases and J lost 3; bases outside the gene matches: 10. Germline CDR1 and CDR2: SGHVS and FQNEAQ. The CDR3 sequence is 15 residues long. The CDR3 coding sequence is TGTGCCAGCAGGACAAGACAGGGGAGAGACTACGAGCAGTACTTC. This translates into CASRTRQGRDYEQYF.

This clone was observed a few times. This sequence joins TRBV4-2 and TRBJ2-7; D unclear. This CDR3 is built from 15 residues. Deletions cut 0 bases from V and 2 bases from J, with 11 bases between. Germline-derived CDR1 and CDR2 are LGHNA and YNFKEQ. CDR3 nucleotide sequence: TGTGCCAGCAGCCAAGATTTGACACGTGCCTACGAGCAGTACTTC. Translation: CASSQDLTRAYEQYF.

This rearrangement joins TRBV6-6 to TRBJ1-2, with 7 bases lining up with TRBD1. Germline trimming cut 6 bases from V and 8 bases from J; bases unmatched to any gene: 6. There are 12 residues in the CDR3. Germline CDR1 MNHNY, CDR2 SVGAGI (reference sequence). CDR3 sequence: CASSPQGGGYTF. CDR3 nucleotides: TGTGCCAGCAGCCCCCAGGGGGGCGGCTACACCTTC.

CDR3 nucleotides: TGTGCCAGCAGCTTAGCAGGGGACACCGGGGAGCTGTTTTTT. The encoded protein is CASSLAGDTGELFF. The rearrangement uses TRBV7-9 and TRBJ2-2; perhaps TRBD1 as D (5 bases). The V and J ends lost 0 bases and 3 bases respectively, with 5 bases between them. The CDR3 totals 14 residues. CDR1 is SEHNR and CDR2 is FQNEAQ in the germline V gene (reference sequence).

The CDR3 region has the DNA TGCGCCAGCAGCTTATACAGGGAAGGCTTGGACAATGAGCAGTTCTTC. As protein: CASSLYREGLDNEQFF. The V call is TRBV4-3, the J call TRBJ2-1; a possible D gene is TRBD1 (6 bases). The length of the CDR3 is 16 residues. Germline values: CDR1 LGHNA, CDR2 YSLEER. V was pared by 5 bases and J by 5 bases, with 19 bases between.

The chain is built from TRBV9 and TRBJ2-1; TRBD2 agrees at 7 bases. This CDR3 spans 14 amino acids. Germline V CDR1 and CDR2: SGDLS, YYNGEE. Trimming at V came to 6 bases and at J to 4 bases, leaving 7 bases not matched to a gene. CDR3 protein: CASKEGEGYNEQFF. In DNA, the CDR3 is TGTGCCAGCAAGGAAGGGGAGGGGTACAATGAGCAGTTCTTC.

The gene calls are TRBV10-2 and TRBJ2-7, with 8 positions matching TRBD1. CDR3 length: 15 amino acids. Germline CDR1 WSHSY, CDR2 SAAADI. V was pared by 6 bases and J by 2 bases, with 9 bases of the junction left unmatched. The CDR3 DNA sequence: TGCGCCAGCAGAATCGACAGGGGTCCACCCTACGAGCAGTACTTC. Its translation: CASRIDRGPPYEQYF.

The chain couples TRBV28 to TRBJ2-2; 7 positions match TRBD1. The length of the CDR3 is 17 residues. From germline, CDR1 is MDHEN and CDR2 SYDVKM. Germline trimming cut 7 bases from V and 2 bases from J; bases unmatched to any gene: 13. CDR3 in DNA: TGTGCCAGCACCCCTTTCCCGGGACAGTTAAACACCGGGGAGCTGTTTTTT. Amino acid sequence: CASTPFPGQLNTGELFF.

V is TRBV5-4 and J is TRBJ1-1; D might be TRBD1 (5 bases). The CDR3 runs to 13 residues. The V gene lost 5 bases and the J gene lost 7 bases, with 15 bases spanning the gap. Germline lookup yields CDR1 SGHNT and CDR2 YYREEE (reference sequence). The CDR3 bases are TGTGCCAGCAGGGCGACGTTGGGGGGTGAAGCTTTCTTT. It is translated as CASRATLGGEAFF.

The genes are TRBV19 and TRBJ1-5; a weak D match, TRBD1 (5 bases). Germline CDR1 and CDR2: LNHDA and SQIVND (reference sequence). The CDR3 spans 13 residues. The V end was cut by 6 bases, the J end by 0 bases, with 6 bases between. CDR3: CASRTVSNQPQHF. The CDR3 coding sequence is TGTGCCAGTAGGACAGTTAGCAATCAGCCCCAGCATTTT.

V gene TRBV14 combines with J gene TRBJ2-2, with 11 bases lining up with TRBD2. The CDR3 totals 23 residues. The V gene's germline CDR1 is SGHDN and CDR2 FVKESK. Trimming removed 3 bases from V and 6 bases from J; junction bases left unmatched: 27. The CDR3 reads CASSQSYKSSPGLAANRPGELFF. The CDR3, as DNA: TGTGCCAGCAGCCAGAGCTACAAGTCGTCTCCGGGACTAGCGGCTAACCGCCCCGGGGAGCTGTTTTTT.

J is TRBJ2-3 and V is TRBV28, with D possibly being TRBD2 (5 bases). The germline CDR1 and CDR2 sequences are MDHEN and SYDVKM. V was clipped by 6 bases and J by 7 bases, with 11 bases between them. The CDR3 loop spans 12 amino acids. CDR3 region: CASSLLVNTQYF. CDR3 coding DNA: TGTGCCAGCAGCCTACTAGTGAATACGCAGTATTTT. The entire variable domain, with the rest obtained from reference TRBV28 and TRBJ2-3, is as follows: DVKVTQSSRYLVKRTGEKVFLECVQDMDHENMFWYRQDPGLGLRLIYFSYDVKMKEKGDIPEGYSVSREKKERFSLILESASTNQTSMYLCASSLLVNTQYFGPGTRLTVL.

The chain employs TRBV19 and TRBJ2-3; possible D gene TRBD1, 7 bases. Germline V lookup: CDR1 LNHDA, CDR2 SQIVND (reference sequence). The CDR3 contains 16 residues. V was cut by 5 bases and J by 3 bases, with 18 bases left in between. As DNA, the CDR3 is TGTGCCAGTAGTGCAAGCTACCAGGGGGGAACAGATACGCAGTATTTT. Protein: CASSASYQGGTDTQYF.

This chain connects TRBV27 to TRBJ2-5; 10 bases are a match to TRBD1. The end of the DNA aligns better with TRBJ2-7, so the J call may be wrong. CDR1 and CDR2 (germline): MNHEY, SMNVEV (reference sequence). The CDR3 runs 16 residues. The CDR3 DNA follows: TGTGCCAGCAGTTTATTAGGGACAGGGGTACCATACGAGCAGTACTTC. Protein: CASSLLGTGVPYEQYF.

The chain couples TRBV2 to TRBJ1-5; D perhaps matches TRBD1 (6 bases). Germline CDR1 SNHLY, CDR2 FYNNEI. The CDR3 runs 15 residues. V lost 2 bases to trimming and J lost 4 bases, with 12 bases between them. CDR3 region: CASSEWTDLNQPQHF. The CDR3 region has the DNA TGTGCCAGCAGTGAATGGACAGATCTTAATCAGCCCCAGCATTTT.

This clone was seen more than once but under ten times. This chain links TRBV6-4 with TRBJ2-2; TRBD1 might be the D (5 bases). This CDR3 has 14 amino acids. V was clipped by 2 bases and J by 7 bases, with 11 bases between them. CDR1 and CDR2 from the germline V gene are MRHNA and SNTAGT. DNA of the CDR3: TGTGCCAGCAGTGACAGGGGCGAAAGCGGGGAGCTGTTTTTT. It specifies CASSDRGESGELFF.

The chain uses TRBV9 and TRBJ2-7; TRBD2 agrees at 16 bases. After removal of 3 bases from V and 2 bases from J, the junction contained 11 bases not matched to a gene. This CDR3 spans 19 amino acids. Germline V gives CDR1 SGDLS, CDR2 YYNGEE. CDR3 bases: TGTGCCAGCAGCGCACACGGGACTAGCGGGGGGGCACCTACCTACGAGCAGTACTTC. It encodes CASSAHGTSGGAPTYEQYF.

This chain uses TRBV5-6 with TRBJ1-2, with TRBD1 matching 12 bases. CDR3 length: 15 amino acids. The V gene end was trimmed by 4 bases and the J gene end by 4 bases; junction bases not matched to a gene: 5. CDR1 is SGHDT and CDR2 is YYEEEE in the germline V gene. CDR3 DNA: TGTGCCAGCAGCCCCGGGACAGGGGGCCCCTATGGCTACACCTTC. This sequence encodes CASSPGTGGPYGYTF.

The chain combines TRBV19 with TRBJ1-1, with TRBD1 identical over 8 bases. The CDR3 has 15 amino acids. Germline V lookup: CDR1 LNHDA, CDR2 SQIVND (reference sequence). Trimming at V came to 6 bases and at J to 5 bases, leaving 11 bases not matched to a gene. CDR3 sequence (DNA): TGTGCCAGTAGGACTATCTACAGGGGGTTAACTGAAGCTTTCTTT. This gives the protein CASRTIYRGLTEAFF.

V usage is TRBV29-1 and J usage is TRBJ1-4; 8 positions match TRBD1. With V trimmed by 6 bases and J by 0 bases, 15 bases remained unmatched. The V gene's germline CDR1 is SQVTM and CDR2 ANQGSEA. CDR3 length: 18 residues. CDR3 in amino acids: CSVRGRVKGPATNEKLFF. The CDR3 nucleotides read TGCAGCGTCAGGGGGCGGGTAAAAGGGCCCGCAACTAATGAAAAACTGTTTTTT.

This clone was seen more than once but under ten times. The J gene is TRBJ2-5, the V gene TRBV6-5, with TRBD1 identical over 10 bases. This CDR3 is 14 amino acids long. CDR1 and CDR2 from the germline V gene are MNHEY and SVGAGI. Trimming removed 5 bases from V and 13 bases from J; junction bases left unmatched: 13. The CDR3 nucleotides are TGTGCCAGCAGTAGGGGACAGGGGAACTTTATTTGGTACTTC. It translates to CASSRGQGNFIWYF.

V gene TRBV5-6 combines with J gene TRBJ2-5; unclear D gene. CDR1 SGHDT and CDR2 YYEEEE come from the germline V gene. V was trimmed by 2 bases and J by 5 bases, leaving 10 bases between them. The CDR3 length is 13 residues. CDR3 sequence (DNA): TGTGCCAGCAGCTTAACAGCTGGGGAGACCCAGTACTTC. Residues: CASSLTAGETQYF.

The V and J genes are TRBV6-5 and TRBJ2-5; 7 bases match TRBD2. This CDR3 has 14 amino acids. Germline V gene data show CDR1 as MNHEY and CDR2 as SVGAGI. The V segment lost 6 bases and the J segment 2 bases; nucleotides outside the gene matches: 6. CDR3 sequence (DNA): TGTGCCAGCAGACAAGGGACTACGCAAGAGACCCAGTACTTC. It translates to CASRQGTTQETQYF.

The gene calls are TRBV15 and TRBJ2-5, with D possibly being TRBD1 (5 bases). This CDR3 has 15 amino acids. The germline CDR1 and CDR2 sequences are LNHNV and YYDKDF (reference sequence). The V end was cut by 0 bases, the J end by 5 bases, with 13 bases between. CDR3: CATSRDSYPGETQYF. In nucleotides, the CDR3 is TGTGCCACCAGCAGAGATTCTTACCCAGGGGAGACCCAGTACTTC. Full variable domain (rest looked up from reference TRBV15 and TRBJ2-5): DAMVIQNPRYQVTQFGKPVTLSCSQTLNHNVMYWYQQKSSQAPKLLFHYYDKDFNNEADTPDNFQSRRPNTSFCFLDIRSPGLGDTAMYLCATSRDSYPGETQYFGPGTRLLVL.

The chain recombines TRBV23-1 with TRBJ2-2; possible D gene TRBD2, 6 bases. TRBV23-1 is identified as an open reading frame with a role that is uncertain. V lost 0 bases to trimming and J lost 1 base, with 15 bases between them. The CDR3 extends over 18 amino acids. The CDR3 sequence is CASSQSRRDLMNTGELFF. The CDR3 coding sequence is TGCGCCAGCAGTCAATCGAGGCGGGACCTGATGAACACCGGGGAGCTGTTTTTT.

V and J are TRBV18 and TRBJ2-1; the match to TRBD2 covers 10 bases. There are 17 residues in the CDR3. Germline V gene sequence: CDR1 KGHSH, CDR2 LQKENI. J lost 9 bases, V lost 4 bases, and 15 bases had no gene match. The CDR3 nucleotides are TGTGCCAGCTCACTCCTCCTAGCGGGGGACCCTGCCCGTGAGCAGTTCTTC. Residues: CASSLLLAGDPAREQFF.

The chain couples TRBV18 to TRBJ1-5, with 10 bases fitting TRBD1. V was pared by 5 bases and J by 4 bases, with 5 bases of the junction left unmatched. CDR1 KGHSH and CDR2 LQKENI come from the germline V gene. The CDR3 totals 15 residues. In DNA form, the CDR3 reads TGTGCCAGCTCAGAGACAGGGGGCGGGAATCAGCCCCAGCATTTT. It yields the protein CASSETGGGNQPQHF.